This T cell receptor beta chain appears in the sequencing data of a study of T cell repertoires in cytomegalovirus infection (dated by TCRdb to about 2019). Background for the entire study: Donor HLA type was relevant to the analysis, because carriage of CMV infection together with the matching HLA type was indicated by public TCR beta signatures.

On the study overall, not on this receptor specifically: In the ex vivo response, HLA-C-restricted CMV-specific TCR beta clonotypes were dominant, and in two of eight donors the single most frequent clonotype came from this HLA-C-restricted group. In both this cohort and an independent roughly 350-donor cohort, the cumulative frequency of public TCR beta family members distinguished carriers of CMV infection plus the relevant HLA type.

Sequenced using an Illumina HiSeq 1500. Using fastp at Q25 and MiXCR, TCRdb reprocessed the public reads and kept productive beta chains. Entries are consolidated by CDR3 protein sequence, retaining the most common genes and DNA. Across this sample there are hundreds of thousands of distinct CDR3 sequences, with under 40% seen only once. The biggest ten clones account for around 2.8% of the sample. The CDR3 covers 14 residues, taking in both the cysteine and the phenylalanine. CDR3 DNA is the only sequence kept; it has 42 bases, read in frame from the first base. The germline V gene sets CDR1 to SGHVS and CDR2 to FQNEAQ. Trimming takes 0 bases from V and 3 bases from J, and the germline ends sit 9 bases apart. In this sample, this clonotype turned up many times. Its antigen specificity is not known. The input lacks base qualities; no much larger clone sits a single base away.

The material sequenced was PBMCs. The chain links TRBV7-8 with TRBJ2-7; a tentative D call is TRBD2 (5 bases match). This TCR was sampled from a human donor in good health (CMV status not recorded). Some clones in this sample may be carry-over from other donors' samples. CDR3 region: CASSLAATNYEQYF. The bases read TGTGCCAGCAGCTTAGCGGCGACTAACTACGAGCAGTACTTC.